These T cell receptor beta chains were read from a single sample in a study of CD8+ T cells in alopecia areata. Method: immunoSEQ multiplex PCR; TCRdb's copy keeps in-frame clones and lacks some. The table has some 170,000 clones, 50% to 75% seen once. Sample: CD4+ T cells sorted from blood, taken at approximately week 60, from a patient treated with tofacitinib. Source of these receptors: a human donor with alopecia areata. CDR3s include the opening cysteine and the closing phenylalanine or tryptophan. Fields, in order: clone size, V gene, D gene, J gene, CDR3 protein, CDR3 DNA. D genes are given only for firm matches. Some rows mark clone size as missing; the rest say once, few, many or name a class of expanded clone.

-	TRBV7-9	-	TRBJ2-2	CASSSRNTGELFF	TGTGCCAGCAGCTCCAGGAACACCGGGGAGCTGTTTTTT
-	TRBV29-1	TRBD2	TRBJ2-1	CSVERLAGGNEQFF	TGCAGCGTTGAACGATTAGCGGGTGGCAATGAGCAGTTCTTC
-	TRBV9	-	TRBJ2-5	CASSAPAGQETQYF	TGTGCCAGCAGCGCACCAGCGGGCCAAGAGACCCAGTACTTC
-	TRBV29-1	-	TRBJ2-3	CSVWGRPSTDTQYF	TGCAGCGTTTGGGGCAGACCTAGCACAGATACGCAGTATTTT
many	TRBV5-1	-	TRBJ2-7	CASSRLERGEQYF	TGCGCCAGCAGCAGACTGGAAAGGGGCGAGCAGTACTTC
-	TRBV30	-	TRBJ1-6	CAWSVQSSYNSPLHF	TGTGCCTGGAGTGTACAGAGCTCCTATAATTCACCCCTCCACTTT
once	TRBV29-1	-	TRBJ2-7	CSVSITQYEQYF	TGCAGCGTTTCGATTACACAATACGAGCAGTACTTC
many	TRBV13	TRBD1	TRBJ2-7	CASSLGGTGQPEYF	TGTGCCAGCAGCTTAGGAGGGACAGGGCAGCCGGAGTACTTC
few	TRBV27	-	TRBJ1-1	CASSYRENTEAFF	TGTGCCAGCAGTTACAGGGAGAACACTGAAGCTTTCTTT
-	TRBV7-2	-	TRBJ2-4	CASSSRAGGQNIQYF	TGTGCCAGCAGCTCCAGGGCTGGTGGGCAAAACATTCAGTACTTC
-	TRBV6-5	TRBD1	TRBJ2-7	CAASGTGTREQYF	TGTGCCGCCAGCGGGACAGGGACGCGCGAGCAGTACTTC
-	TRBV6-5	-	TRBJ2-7	CASSYGGWEQYF	TGTGCCAGCAGTTATGGCGGTTGGGAGCAGTACTTC
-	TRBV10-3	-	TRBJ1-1	CAITSEPNTEAFF	TGTGCCATCACTAGCGAGCCGAACACTGAAGCTTTCTTT
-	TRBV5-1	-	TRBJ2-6	CASSLGSGANVLTF	TGCGCCAGCAGCTTGGGCTCTGGGGCCAACGTCCTGACTTTC
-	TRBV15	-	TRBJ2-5	CATSGMGGRETQYF	TGTGCCACCAGCGGGATGGGGGGAAGGGAGACCCAGTACTTC
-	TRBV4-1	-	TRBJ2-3	CASSQTEAGTQYF	TGCGCCAGCAGCCAAACGGAGGCGGGTACGCAGTATTTT
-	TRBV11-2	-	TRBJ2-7	CASSPGRIYEQYF	TGTGCCAGCAGCCCGGGACGGATCTACGAGCAGTACTTC
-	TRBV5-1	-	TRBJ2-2	CASSLLPGYTGELFF	TGCGCCAGCAGCTTGCTTCCCGGCTACACCGGGGAGCTGTTTTTT
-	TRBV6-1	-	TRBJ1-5	CASSEVGVLSQHF	TGTGCCAGCAGTGAAGTCGGGGTCCTGTCCCAGCATTTT
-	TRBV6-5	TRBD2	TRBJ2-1	CASSRLAGLLNEQFF	TGTGCCAGCAGCCGACTAGCGGGTCTGTTAAATGAGCAGTTCTTC
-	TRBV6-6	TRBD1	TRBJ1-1	CASSYGQGEAFF	TGTGCCAGCAGTTACGGACAGGGTGAAGCTTTCTTT
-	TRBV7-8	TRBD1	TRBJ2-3	CASSLARGLDTQYF	TGTGCCAGCAGCTTAGCAAGGGGGCTTGATACGCAGTATTTT
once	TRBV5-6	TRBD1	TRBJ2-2	CASSLSGGRFHGELFF	TGTGCCAGCAGCTTGTCAGGGGGCCGTTTTCACGGGGAGCTGTTTTTT
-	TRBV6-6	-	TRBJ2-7	CASSYNRDEQYF	TGTGCCAGCAGTTACAACAGGGACGAGCAGTACTTC
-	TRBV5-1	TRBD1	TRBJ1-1	CASSNRGKNTEAFF	TGCGCCAGCAGCAACAGGGGGAAGAACACTGAAGCTTTCTTT
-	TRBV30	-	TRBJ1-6	CAWSDPRLSSYNSPLHF	TGTGCCTGGAGTGACCCCAGGCTAAGCTCCTATAATTCACCCCTCCACTTT
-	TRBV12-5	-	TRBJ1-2	CASGLPGGASYGYTF	TGTGCTAGTGGTTTGCCTGGAGGGGCTAGCTATGGCTACACCTTC
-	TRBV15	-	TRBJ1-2	CATSRDREASYGYTF	TGTGCCACCAGCAGAGACCGAGAAGCTAGCTATGGCTACACCTTC
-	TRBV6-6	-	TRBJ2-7	CASTPGRSYEQYF	TGTGCCAGCACCCCAGGGCGGTCCTACGAGCAGTACTTC
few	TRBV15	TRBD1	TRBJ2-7	CATGRDRGYEQYF	TGTGCCACCGGCCGGGACAGGGGTTACGAGCAGTACTTC
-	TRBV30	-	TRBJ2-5	CAWSVWGPETQYF	TGTGCCTGGAGTGTCTGGGGGCCAGAGACCCAGTACTTC
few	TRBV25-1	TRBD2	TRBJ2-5	CASSVLAGAQETQYF	TGTGCCAGCAGTGTCCTAGCGGGGGCCCAAGAGACCCAGTACTTC